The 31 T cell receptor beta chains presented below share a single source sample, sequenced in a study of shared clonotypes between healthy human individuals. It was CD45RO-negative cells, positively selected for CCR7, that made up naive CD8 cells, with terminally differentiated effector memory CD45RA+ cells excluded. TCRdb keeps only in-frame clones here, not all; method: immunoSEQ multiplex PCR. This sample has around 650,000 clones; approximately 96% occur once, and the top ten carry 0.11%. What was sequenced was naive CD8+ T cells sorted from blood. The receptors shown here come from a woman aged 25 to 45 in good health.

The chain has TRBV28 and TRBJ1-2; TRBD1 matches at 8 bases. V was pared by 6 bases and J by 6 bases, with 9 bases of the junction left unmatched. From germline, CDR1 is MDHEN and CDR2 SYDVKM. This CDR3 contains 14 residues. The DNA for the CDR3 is TGTGCCAGCAGCCTCAGGGGGCTACTTGATGGCTACACCTTC. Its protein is CASSLRGLLDGYTF.

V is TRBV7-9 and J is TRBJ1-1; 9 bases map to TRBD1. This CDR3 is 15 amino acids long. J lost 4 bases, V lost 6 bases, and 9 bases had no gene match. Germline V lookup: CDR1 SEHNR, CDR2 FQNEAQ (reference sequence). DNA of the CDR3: TGTGCCAGCAGGGACAGGGGCCGCTCGAGCACTGAAGCTTTCTTT. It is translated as CASRDRGRSSTEAFF. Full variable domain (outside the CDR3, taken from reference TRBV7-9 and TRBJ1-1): DTGVSQNPRHKITKRGQNVTFRCDPISEHNRLYWYRQTLGQGPEFLTYFQNEAQLEKSRLLSDRFSAERPKGSFSTLEIQRTEQGDSAMYLCASRDRGRSSTEAFFGQGTRLTVV.

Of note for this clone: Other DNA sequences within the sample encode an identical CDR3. CDR3 in amino acids: CASSFGVTYEQYF. CDR3 in DNA: TGTGCCAGCAGTTTTGGTGTAACCTACGAGCAGTACTTC. The chain uses TRBV27 and TRBJ2-7; no firm D call. The V gene lost 3 bases and the J gene lost 2 bases, with 8 bases spanning the gap. The CDR3 has 13 amino acids. CDR1 MNHEY and CDR2 SMNVEV come from the germline V gene (reference sequence).

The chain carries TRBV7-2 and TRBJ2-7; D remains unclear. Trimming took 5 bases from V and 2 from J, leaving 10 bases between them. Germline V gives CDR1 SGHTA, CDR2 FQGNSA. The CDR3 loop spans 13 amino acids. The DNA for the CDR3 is TGTGCCAGCAGCCCGTTTAAGACCTACGAGCAGTACTTC. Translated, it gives CASSPFKTYEQYF.

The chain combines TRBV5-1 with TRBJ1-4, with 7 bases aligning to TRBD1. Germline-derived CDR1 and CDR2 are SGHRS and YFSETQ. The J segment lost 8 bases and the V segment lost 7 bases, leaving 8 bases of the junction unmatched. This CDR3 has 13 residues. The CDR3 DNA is TGCGCCAGCGCGGCAGAGGACAGGGAAAAACTGTTTTTT. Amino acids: CASAAEDREKLFF.

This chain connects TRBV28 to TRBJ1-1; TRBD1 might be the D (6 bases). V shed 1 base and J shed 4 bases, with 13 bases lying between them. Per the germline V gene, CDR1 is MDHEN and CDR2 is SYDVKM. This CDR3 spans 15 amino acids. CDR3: CASSLLGWGATEAFF. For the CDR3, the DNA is TGTGCCAGCAGTTTATTAGGGTGGGGGGCCACTGAAGCTTTCTTT.

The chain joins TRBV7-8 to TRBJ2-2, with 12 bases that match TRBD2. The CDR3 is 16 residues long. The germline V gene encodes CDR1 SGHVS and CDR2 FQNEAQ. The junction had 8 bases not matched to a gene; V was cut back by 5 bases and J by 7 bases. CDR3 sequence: CASSTRLAGVFGELFF. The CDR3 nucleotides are TGTGCCAGCAGCACAAGACTAGCGGGAGTATTCGGGGAGCTGTTTTTT.

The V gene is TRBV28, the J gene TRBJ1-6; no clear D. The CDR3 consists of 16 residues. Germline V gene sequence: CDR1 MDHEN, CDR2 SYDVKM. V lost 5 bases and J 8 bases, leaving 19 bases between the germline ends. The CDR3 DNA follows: TGTGCCAGCAGTCGAACGACCTCAGATCCTGATTCACCCCTCCACTTT. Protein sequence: CASSRTTSDPDSPLHF.

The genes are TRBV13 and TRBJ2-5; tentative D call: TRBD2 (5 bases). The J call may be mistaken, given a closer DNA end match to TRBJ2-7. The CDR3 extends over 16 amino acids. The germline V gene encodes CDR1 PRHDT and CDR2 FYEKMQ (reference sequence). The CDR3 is CASSSVGKGVGFEQYF. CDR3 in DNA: TGTGCCAGCAGCTCGGTAGGGAAGGGAGTTGGGTTCGAGCAGTACTTC.

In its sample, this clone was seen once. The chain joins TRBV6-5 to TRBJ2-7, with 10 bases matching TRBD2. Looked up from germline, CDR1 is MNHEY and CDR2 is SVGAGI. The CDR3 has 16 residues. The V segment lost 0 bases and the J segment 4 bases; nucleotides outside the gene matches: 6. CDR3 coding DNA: TGTGCCAGCAGTTACTCGAAACTAGCGGGGCTGTACGAGCAGTACTTC. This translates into CASSYSKLAGLYEQYF.

The CDR3 DNA reads as TGTGCCAGCAGCCATTGGACAGGCACTGAAGCTTTCTTT. Protein: CASSHWTGTEAFF. The chain couples TRBV13 to TRBJ1-1; 7 bases line up with TRBD1. Germline V lookup: CDR1 PRHDT, CDR2 FYEKMQ (reference sequence). The CDR3 totals 13 residues. Germline trimming cut 5 bases from V and 4 bases from J; bases unmatched to any gene: 4.

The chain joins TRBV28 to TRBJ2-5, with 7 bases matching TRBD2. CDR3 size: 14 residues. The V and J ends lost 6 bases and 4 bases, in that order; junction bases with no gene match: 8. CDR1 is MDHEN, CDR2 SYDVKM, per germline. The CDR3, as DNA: TGTGCCAGCAGCCCCGGACTAGAAGCAGAGACCCAGTACTTC. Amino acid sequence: CASSPGLEAETQYF.

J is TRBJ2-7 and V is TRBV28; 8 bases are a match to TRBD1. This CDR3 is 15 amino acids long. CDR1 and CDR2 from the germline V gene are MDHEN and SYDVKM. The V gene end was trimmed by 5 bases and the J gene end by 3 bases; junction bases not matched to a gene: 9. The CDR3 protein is CASSPGQGRGYEQYF. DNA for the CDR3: TGTGCCAGCAGTCCCGGACAGGGAAGGGGCTACGAGCAGTACTTC.

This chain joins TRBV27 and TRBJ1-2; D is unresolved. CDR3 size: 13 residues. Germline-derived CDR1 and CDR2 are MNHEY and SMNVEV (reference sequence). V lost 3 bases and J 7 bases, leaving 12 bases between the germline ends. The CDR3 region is CASSFATSGGYTF. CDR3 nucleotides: TGTGCCAGCAGTTTCGCCACTTCGGGTGGCTACACCTTC.

CDR3 residues: CATSRDGLSGNTIYF. The CDR3 nucleotides read TGTGCCACCAGCAGAGATGGGCTTTCTGGAAACACCATATATTTT. This chain uses TRBV15 with TRBJ1-3; no clear D. The germline V gene encodes CDR1 LNHNV and CDR2 YYDKDF (reference sequence). The germline V and J ends were trimmed by 0 bases and 1 base, with 7 bases remaining between them. There are 15 residues in the CDR3.

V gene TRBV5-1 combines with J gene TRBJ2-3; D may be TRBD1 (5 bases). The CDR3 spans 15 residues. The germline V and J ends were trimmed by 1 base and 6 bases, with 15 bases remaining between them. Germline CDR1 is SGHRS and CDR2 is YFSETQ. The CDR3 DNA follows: TGCGCCAGCAGCTTGTTATTCAGGGCGGTGGATACGCAGTATTTT. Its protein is CASSLLFRAVDTQYF.

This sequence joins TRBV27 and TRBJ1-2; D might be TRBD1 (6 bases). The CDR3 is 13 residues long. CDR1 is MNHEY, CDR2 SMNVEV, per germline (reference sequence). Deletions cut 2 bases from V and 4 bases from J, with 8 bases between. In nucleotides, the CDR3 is TGTGCCAGCAGTTTAGGGGGGCGCTATGGCTACACCTTC. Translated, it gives CASSLGGRYGYTF.

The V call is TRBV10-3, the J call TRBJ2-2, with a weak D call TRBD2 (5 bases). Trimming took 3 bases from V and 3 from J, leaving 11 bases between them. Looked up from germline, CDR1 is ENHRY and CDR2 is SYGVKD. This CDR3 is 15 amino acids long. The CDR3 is CAISDPSLDTGELFF. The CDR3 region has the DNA TGTGCCATCAGTGACCCTAGCCTCGACACCGGGGAGCTGTTTTTT.

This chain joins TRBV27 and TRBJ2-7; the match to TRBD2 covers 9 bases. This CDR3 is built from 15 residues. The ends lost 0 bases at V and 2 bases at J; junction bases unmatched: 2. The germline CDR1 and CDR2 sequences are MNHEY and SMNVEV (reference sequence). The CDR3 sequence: CASSLSAGGTYEQYF. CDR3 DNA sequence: TGTGCCAGCAGTTTATCGGCGGGAGGGACCTACGAGCAGTACTTC.

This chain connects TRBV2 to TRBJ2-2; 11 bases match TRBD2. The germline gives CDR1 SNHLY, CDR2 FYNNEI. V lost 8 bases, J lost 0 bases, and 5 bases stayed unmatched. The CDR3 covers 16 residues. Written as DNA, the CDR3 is TGTGCCAGCCGCCCGACTAGCGGGGCGAACACCGGGGAGCTGTTTTTT. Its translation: CASRPTSGANTGELFF.

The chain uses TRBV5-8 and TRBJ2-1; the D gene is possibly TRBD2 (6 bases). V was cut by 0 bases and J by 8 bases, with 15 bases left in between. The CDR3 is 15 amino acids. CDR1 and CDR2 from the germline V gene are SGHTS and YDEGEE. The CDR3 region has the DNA TGTGCCAGCAGCTTGGTACTAGCAACTATGCATGAGCAGTTCTTC. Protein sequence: CASSLVLATMHEQFF.

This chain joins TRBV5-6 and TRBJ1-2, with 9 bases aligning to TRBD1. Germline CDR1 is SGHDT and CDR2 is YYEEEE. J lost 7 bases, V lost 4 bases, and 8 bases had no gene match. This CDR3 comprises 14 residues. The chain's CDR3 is CASSAQGASRGYTF. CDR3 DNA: TGTGCCAGCAGCGCACAGGGGGCGAGTCGTGGCTACACCTTC.

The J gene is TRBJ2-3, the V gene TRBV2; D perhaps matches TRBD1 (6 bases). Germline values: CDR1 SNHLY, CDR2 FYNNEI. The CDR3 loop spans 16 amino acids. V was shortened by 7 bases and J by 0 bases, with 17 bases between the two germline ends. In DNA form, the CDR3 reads TGTGCCAGCACAAAAACAGGGCTGACTAGCACAGATACGCAGTATTTT. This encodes CASTKTGLTSTDTQYF.

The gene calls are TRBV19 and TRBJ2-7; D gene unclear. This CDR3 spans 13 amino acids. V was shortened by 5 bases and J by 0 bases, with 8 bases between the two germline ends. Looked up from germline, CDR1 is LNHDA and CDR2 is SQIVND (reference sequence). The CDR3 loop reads CASSQANSYEQYF. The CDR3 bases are TGTGCCAGTAGTCAGGCCAACTCCTACGAGCAGTACTTC.

The DNA of the CDR3 is TGTGCCAGCAGTTTTGTCTTCGGGACAGATAATTCACCCCTCCACTTT. Translating gives CASSFVFGTDNSPLHF. This chain joins TRBV28 and TRBJ1-6; 7 nucleotides line up with TRBD1. This CDR3 is 16 amino acids long. CDR1 MDHEN and CDR2 SYDVKM come from the germline V gene. V was pared by 3 bases and J by 5 bases, with 7 bases of the junction left unmatched.

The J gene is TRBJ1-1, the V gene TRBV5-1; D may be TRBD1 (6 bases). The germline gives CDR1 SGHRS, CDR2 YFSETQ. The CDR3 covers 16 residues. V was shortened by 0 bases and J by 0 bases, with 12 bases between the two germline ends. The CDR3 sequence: CASSLETGTLNTEAFF. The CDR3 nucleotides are TGCGCCAGCAGCTTGGAAACCGGGACATTGAACACTGAAGCTTTCTTT.

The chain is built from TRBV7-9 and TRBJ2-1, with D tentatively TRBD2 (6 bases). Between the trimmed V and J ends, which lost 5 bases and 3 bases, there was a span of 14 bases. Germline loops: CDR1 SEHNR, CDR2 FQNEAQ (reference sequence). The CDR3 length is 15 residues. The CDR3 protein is CASSPGTRIYNEQFF. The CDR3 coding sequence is TGTGCCAGCAGCCCGGGGACTCGAATCTACAATGAGCAGTTCTTC.

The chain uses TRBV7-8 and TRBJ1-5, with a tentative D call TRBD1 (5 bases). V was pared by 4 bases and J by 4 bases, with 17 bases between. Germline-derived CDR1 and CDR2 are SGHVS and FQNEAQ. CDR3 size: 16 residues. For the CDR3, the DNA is TGTGCCAGCAGCTCGGTTCGGGGCGGCGGGAATCAGCCCCAGCATTTT. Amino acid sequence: CASSSVRGGGNQPQHF.

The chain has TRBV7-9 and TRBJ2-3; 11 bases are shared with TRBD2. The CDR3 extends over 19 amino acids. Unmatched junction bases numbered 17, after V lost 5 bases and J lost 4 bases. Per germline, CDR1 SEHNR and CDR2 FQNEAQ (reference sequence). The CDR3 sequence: CASSNIRSSLAGVPDTQYF. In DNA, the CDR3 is TGTGCCAGCAGCAACATCCGGTCTTCACTAGCGGGAGTTCCAGATACGCAGTATTTT.

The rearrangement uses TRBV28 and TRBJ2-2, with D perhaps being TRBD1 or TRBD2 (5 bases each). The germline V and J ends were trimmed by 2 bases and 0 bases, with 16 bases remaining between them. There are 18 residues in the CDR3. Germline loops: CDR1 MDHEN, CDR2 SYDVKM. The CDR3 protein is CASSLTPEGRANTGELFF. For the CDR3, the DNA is TGTGCCAGCAGTTTAACCCCAGAGGGACGTGCGAACACCGGGGAGCTGTTTTTT. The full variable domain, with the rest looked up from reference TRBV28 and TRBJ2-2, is DVKVTQSSRYLVKRTGEKVFLECVQDMDHENMFWYRQDPGLGLRLIYFSYDVKMKEKGDIPEGYSVSREKKERFSLILESASTNQTSMYLCASSLTPEGRANTGELFFGEGSRLTVL.

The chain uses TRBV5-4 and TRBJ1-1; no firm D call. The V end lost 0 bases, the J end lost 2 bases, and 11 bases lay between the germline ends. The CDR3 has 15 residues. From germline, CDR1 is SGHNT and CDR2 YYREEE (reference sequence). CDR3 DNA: TGTGCCAGCAGCTTGGGGCCCCATTTAAACACTGAAGCTTTCTTT. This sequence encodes CASSLGPHLNTEAFF.